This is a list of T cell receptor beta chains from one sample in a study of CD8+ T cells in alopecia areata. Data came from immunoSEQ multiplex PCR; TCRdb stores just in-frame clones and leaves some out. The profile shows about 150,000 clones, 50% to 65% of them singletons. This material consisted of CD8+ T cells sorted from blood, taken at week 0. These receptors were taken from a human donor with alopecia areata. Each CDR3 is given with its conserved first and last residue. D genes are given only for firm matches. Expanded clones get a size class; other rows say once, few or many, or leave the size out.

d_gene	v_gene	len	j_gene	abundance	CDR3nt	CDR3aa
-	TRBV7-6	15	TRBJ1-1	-	TGTGCCAGCAGCTCTCAGGTGGGAACGAACACTGAAGCTTTCTTT	CASSSQVGTNTEAFF
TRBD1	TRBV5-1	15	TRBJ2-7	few	TGCGCCACCAGGCGGGGGACAGGGGGCGCGTACGAGCAGTACTTC	CATRRGTGGAYEQYF
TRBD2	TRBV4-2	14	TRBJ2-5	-	TGTGCCAGCAGCTTGAGCGGGGGCAGAAAGACCCAGTACTTC	CASSLSGGRKTQYF
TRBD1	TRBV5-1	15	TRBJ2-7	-	TGCGCCAGCAGCACTCGGGACAGGGGGCTGGACGAGCAGTACTTC	CASSTRDRGLDEQYF
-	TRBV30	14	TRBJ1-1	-	TGTGCCTGGAGTCTAGGAGGAATTCGTACTGAAGCTTTCTTT	CAWSLGGIRTEAFF
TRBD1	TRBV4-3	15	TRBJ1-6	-	TGCGCCAGCAGCCAAGATAGGACAGGGAATTCACCCCTCCACTTT	CASSQDRTGNSPLHF
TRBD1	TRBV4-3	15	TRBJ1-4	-	TGCGCCAGCAGCCAAGACCCGGGACAGAAGGAAAAACTGTTTTTT	CASSQDPGQKEKLFF
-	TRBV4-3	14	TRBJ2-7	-	TGCGCCAGCAGCCAAGATACAGGGAACTACGAGCAGTACTTC	CASSQDTGNYEQYF
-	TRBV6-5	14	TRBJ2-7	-	TGTGCCAGCACTCCCGGGACGGTCTCCTACGAGCAGTACTTC	CASTPGTVSYEQYF
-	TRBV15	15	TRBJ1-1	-	TGTGCCACCAGCAGAGATACAGGATTAAACACTGAAGCTTTCTTT	CATSRDTGLNTEAFF
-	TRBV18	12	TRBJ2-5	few	TGTGCCAGCTCACCACCGGGGGAGACCCAGTACTTC	CASSPPGETQYF
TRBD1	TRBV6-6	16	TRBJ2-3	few	TGTGCCAGCAGCGCCGAACCCTGGGACAGCAAGGGAACGCAGTATTTT	CASSAEPWDSKGTQYF
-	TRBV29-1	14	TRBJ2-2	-	TGCAGCGCCCACGGAGGGGAGAAAACCGGGGAGCTGTTTTTT	CSAHGGEKTGELFF
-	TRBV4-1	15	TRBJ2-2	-	TGCGCCAGCAGCCAAGTATATCAGGGAAGCGGGGAGCTGTTTTTT	CASSQVYQGSGELFF
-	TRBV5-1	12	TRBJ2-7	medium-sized	TGCGCCAGCAGCCCGACTTCCTACGAGCAGTACTTC	CASSPTSYEQYF
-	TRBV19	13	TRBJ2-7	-	TGTGCCAGTAGTAGGGGGTCCAGGGACGAGCAGTACTTC	CASSRGSRDEQYF
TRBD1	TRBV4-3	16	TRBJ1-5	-	TGCGCCAGCAGCCAAGAAAGGGTCCAGGGGGGTCAGCCCCAGCATTTT	CASSQERVQGGQPQHF
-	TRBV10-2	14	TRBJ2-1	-	TGCGCCAGCACAACCGGACTACAGGGGAATGAGCAGTTCTTC	CASTTGLQGNEQFF
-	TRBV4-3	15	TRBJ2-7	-	TGCGCCAGCAGCCAAGAACCAGCGAGCTCCTACGAGCAGTACTTC	CASSQEPASSYEQYF
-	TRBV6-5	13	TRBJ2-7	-	TGTGCCAGCAGAGCGGGACAGCTTTACGAGCAGTACTTC	CASRAGQLYEQYF